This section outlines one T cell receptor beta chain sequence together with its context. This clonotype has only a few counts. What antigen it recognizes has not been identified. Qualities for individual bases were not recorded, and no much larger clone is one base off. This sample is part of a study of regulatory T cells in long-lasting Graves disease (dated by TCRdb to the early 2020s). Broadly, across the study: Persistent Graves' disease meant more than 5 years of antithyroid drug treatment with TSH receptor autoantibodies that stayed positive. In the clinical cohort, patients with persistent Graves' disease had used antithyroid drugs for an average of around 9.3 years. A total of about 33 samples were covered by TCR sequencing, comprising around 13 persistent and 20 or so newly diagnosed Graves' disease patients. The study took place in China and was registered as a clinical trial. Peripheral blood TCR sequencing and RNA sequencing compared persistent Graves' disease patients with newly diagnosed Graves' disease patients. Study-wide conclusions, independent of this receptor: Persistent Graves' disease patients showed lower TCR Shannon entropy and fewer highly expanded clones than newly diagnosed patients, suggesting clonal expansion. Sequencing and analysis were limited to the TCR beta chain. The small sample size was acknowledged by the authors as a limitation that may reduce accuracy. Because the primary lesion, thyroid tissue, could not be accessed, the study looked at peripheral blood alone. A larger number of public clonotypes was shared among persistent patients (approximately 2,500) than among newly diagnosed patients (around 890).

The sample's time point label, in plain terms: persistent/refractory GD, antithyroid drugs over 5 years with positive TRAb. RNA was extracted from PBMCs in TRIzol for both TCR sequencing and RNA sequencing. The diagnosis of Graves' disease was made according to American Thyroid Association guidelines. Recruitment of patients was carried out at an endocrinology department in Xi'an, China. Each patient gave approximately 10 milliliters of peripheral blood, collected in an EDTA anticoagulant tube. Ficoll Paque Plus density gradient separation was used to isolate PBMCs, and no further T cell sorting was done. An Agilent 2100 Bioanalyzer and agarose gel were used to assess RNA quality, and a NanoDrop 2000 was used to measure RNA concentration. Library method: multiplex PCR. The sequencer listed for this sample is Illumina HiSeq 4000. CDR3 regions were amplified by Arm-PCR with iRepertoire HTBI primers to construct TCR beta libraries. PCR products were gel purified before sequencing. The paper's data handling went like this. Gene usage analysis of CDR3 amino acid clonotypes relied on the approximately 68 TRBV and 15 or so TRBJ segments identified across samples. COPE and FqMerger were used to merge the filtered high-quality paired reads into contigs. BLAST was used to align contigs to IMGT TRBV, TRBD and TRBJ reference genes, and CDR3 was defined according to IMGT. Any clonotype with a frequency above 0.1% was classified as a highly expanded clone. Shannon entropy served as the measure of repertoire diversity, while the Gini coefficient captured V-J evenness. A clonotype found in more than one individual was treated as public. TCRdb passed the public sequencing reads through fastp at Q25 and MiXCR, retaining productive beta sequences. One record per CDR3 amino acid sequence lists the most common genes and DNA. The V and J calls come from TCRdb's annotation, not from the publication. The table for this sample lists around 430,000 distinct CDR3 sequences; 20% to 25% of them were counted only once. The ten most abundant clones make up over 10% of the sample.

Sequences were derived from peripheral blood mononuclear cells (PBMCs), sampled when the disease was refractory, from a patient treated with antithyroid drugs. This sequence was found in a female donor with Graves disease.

The DNA sequence is given as TGTGCCAGCAGCCCCACCGCGGGGGGAGGTTGGGAGACCCAGTACTTC. This sequence encodes CASSPTAGGGWETQYF. The rearrangement joined TRBV7-3 to TRBJ2-5; TRBD2 matches 8 bases in the middle. Reading the germline V gene gives CDR1 SGHTA and CDR2 FQGTGA. The CDR3 starts with the cysteine, ends with the phenylalanine, and has 16 residues. Solely the CDR3 DNA is kept, with 48 bases framed from the first base. Here V drops 5 bases and J drops 5 bases, and the junction holds 13 bases not matched to any gene.